One sample yielded the 30 T cell receptor beta chains listed below, sequenced in a study of low-dose radiotherapy and immunotherapy resistance in tumors. Priming of first-strand cDNA relied on TRAV- and TRBV-specific primers (covering alpha and beta chains). The authors amplified TCRs for 20 PCR cycles with a constant-region primer and a V-primer adapter. TCRdb passed the reads through MiXCR, listing each CDR3 protein once. The sample carries around 10,000 distinct CDR3 sequences, around three fifths recorded once. The receptors come from a human donor with advanced metastatic prostate, ovarian, gallbladder or colorectal cancer (not recorded which). This table probably holds off-target reads from a library built for another chain.

This clonotype was counted once. J is TRBJ2-5 and V is TRBV7-2, with D possibly TRBD1 on 5 matching bases. Germline loops: CDR1 SGHTA, CDR2 FQGNSA. The CDR3 contains 14 residues. The V gene lost 0 bases and the J gene lost 7 bases, with 12 bases spanning the gap. CDR3 loop: CASSLAGHVGTQYF. In nucleotides, the CDR3 is TGTGCCAGCAGCTTAGCGGGGCATGTAGGGACCCAGTACTTC.

In this sample, this clonotype turned up once. V usage is TRBV12-5 and J usage is TRBJ2-7; TRBD2 is a possible D gene (6 bases). CDR3 length: 14 residues. V was cut by 1 base and J by 3 bases, with 10 bases left in between. CDR1 LGHNT and CDR2 FRNRAP come from the germline V gene. Here the CDR3 DNA reads TGTGCTAGTGGTTTGGGGGGAGGAAGCTACGAGCAGTACTTC. This gives the protein CASGLGGGSYEQYF.

The chain has TRBV29-1 and TRBJ1-5; D gene uncertain. The CDR3 extends over 14 amino acids. V dropped 5 bases and J dropped 6 bases, with 17 bases sitting between them. CDR1 SQVTM and CDR2 ANQGSEA come from the germline V gene. The CDR3 DNA sequence: TGCAGCGTTTCTGACACCCCCACTAGTCAGCCCCAGCATTTT. Its protein is CSVSDTPTSQPQHF.

The chain combines TRBV6-6 with TRBJ1-3; 8 nucleotides align to TRBD1. Germline lookup yields CDR1 MNHNY and CDR2 SVGAGI (reference sequence). The V gene end was trimmed by 6 bases and the J gene end by 2 bases; junction bases not matched to a gene: 3. The CDR3 extends over 14 amino acids. CDR3 bases: TGTGCCAGCAGACGGACAGGGACTGGAAACACCATATATTTT. Its translation is CASRRTGTGNTIYF.

This chain joins TRBV24-1 and TRBJ1-2; weak D call: TRBD1 (5 bases). Trimming pared 5 bases from V and 4 bases from J, leaving 7 bases between. CDR3 length: 12 residues. Germline CDR1 reads KGHDR; CDR2 reads SFDVKD. CDR3 coding DNA: TGTGCCACCAGTGGAGGGGCCTATGGCTACACCTTC. Translation: CATSGGAYGYTF.

The chain employs TRBV28 and TRBJ1-4; 8 positions agree with TRBD1. Per germline, CDR1 MDHEN and CDR2 SYDVKM. CDR3 length: 17 residues. V lost 4 bases to trimming and J lost 0 bases; unmatched junction nucleotides: 7. The CDR3 loop reads CASSSWTGSATNEKLFF. The CDR3 DNA is TGTGCCAGCAGTTCATGGACAGGGTCTGCAACTAATGAAAAACTGTTTTTT.

CDR3 sequence reads: CASNVQANTEAFF. The CDR3 DNA follows: TGTGCCAGCAACGTACAGGCGAACACTGAAGCTTTCTTT. The rearrangement links TRBV6-2 or TRBV6-3 to TRBJ1-1, with a tentative D call TRBD1 (5 bases). Trimming removed 7 bases at V and 1 base at J, with 10 bases between. The CDR3 consists of 13 residues. Germline V gives CDR1 MNHEY, CDR2 SVGEGT.

This rearrangement joins TRBV29-1 to TRBJ2-7, with a possible D match to TRBD1 (5 bases). The V gene lost 4 bases and the J gene lost 2 bases, with 12 bases spanning the gap. This CDR3 is 13 amino acids long. CDR1 is SQVTM, CDR2 ANQGSEA, per germline. The CDR3 bases are TGCAGCGTTGTCCAGGGTCGCACCTACGAGCAGTACTTC. Protein: CSVVQGRTYEQYF.

The rearrangement joins TRBV21-1 to TRBJ2-1. TRBV21-1 is designated a pseudogene. The CDR3 consists of 11 residues. DNA of the CDR3: TGTGCCAGCAGCAAAGATGGTGAGCAGTTCTTC. Protein: CASSKDGEQFF.

The rearrangement uses TRBV6-8 and TRBJ2-7, with 14 bases that match TRBD2. The CDR3 has 17 residues. J gave up 3 bases and V 5 bases, and 9 bases lay outside the gene matches. From germline, CDR1 is MNHGY and CDR2 SAAAGT. CDR3 sequence (DNA): TGTGCCAGCAGTGAATATGGGACTAGCGGGAGCGGCTACGAGCAGTACTTC. Translation gives CASSEYGTSGSGYEQYF.

The chain combines TRBV5-1 with TRBJ2-1, with D maybe TRBD2 (6 bases). This CDR3 region has 14 residues. Germline V gene data show CDR1 as SGHRS and CDR2 as YFSETQ. The V end was cut by 3 bases, the J end by 10 bases, with 17 bases between. The CDR3: CASSSGTWYNEQFF. The DNA of the CDR3 is TGCGCCAGCAGCTCCGGGACTTGGTATAACGAGCAGTTCTTC.

The chain links TRBV4-2 to TRBJ1-2; the match to TRBD1 covers 8 bases. Trimming cost V 0 bases and J 5 bases; bases outside gene matches: 8. CDR1 and CDR2 from the germline V gene are LGHNA and YNFKEQ. This CDR3 has 16 residues. CDR3 sequence reads: CASSQDLRTGYYGYTF. In nucleotides, the CDR3 is TGTGCCAGCAGCCAAGATCTAAGGACAGGGTATTATGGCTACACCTTC.

This clonotype was recorded a few times. The CDR3 region is CASSPEQRDTQYF. In DNA form, the CDR3 reads TGCGCCAGCAGCCCGGAACAGAGAGATACGCAGTATTTT. V is TRBV5-1 and J is TRBJ2-3; D is uncertain. The CDR3 covers 13 residues. The germline V gene has CDR1 SGHRS and CDR2 YFSETQ. Between the trimmed V and J ends, which lost 4 bases and 5 bases, there was a span of 11 bases.

This chain uses TRBV19 with TRBJ1-5; perhaps TRBD1 as D (6 bases). In germline, CDR1 is LNHDA, CDR2 SQIVND (reference sequence). The CDR3 is 14 residues long. Deletions cut 5 bases from V and 1 base from J, with 9 bases between. The chain's CDR3 is CASSVTGSNQPQHF. In DNA, the CDR3 is TGTGCCAGTAGTGTAACAGGGAGCAATCAGCCCCAGCATTTT. Supplemented by reference TRBV19 and TRBJ1-5, the full variable domain reads DGGITQSPKYLFRKEGQNVTLSCEQNLNHDAMYWYRQDPGQGLRLIYYSQIVNDFQKGDIAEGYSVSREKKESFPLTVTSAQKNPTAFYLCASSVTGSNQPQHFGDGTRLSIL.

The V call is TRBV9, the J call TRBJ2-5; TRBD2 matches 9 bases. There are 17 residues in the CDR3. Per the germline V gene, CDR1 is SGDLS and CDR2 is YYNGEE. V was clipped by 0 bases and J by 2 bases; unmatched bases: 8. This chain's CDR3 is CASSVAVAGVSQETQYF. The CDR3, as DNA: TGTGCCAGCAGCGTAGCAGTAGCGGGGGTTAGTCAAGAGACCCAGTACTTC. Complete variable domain (other parts from reference TRBV9 and TRBJ2-5): DSGVTQTPKHLITATGQRVTLRCSPRSGDLSVYWYQQSLDQGLQFLIQYYNGEERAKGNILERFSAQQFPDLHSELNLSSLELGDSALYFCASSVAVAGVSQETQYFGPGTRLLVL.

J is TRBJ2-2 and V is TRBV29-1; possibly TRBD1 for D (7 bases). The germline V and J ends were trimmed by 7 bases and 4 bases, with 16 bases remaining between them. CDR3 length equals 14 residues. Germline CDR1 is SQVTM and CDR2 is ANQGSEA. CDR3 bases: TGCAGCGCCCACGGGGGACAGCGCACCGGGGAGCTGTTTTTT. Protein sequence: CSAHGGQRTGELFF.

V gene TRBV2 combines with J gene TRBJ2-7; D is ambiguous. Germline V gene lookup returns CDR1 SNHLY and CDR2 FYNNEI. The CDR3 loop spans 15 amino acids. V lost 4 bases and J lost 2, with 15 bases in between. CDR3 bases: TGTGCCAGCAGTGTGGTGGGCCTACCCACCTACGAGCAGTACTTC. Protein sequence: CASSVVGLPTYEQYF.

The DNA for the CDR3 is TGTGCCAGCTCACCGGACAGGGGTTCACCCCTCCACTTT. Residues: CASSPDRGSPLHF. J is TRBJ1-6 and V is TRBV18, with 9 nucleotides matching TRBD1. The CDR3 is 13 residues long. Germline CDR1 and CDR2: KGHSH and LQKENI. Germline trimming cut 3 bases from V and 9 bases from J; bases unmatched to any gene: 0. Drawing the rest from reference TRBV18 and TRBJ1-6, the complete variable domain is NAGVMQNPRHLVRRRGQEARLRCSPMKGHSHVYWYRQLPEEGLKFMVYLQKENIIDESGMPKERFSAEFPKEGPSILRIQQVVRGDSAAYFCASSPDRGSPLHFGNGTRLTVT.

V and J are TRBV13 and TRBJ2-2; D may be TRBD1 or TRBD2 (5 bases each). The V and J ends lost 6 bases and 6 bases respectively, with 14 bases between them. CDR1 and CDR2 from the germline V gene are PRHDT and FYEKMQ (reference sequence). The CDR3 totals 14 residues. The CDR3: CASSLSLGAGELFF. For the CDR3, the DNA is TGTGCCAGCAGTCTAAGTTTGGGGGCCGGGGAGCTGTTTTTT.

The J gene is TRBJ1-4, the V gene TRBV28, with D possibly matching TRBD1 (5 bases). Trimming cost V 6 bases and J 10 bases, with 9 bases left between them. The CDR3 is 11 residues long. Germline V gene data show CDR1 as MDHEN and CDR2 as SYDVKM. Here the CDR3 DNA reads TGTGCCAGCAGGGGAACAGGAAAACTGTTTTTT. Encoded protein: CASRGTGKLFF.

This chain connects TRBV9 to TRBJ2-7; 11 bases match TRBD2. CDR3 length: 14 residues. Germline V gives CDR1 SGDLS, CDR2 YYNGEE. V shed 1 base and J 6 bases; nucleotides not matched to a gene: 3. CDR3 sequence reads: CASSVRLAGSEQYF. DNA for the CDR3: TGTGCCAGCAGCGTACGACTAGCGGGAAGCGAGCAGTACTTC.

This clonotype was counted only a few times. This sequence joins TRBV6-1 and TRBJ1-2, with D maybe TRBD1 (5 bases). Germline lookup yields CDR1 MNHNS and CDR2 SASEGT. The V and J ends lost 6 bases and 10 bases respectively, with 18 bases between them. The CDR3 length is 13 residues. The CDR3 nucleotides are TGTGCCAGCAGCGCCCCGCCCAGGGATGACTACACCTTC. This translates into CASSAPPRDDYTF.

This chain joins TRBV12-3 or TRBV12-4 and TRBJ1-2; the D is unclear. Between the trimmed V and J ends, which lost 11 bases and 2 bases, there was a span of 15 bases. The CDR3 sequence is 13 residues long. CDR3 DNA: TGTGCCGTACGTGAACCCACAAACTATGGCTACACCTTC. As protein: CAVREPTNYGYTF.

The rearrangement uses TRBV28 and TRBJ2-5; perhaps TRBD2 as D (6 bases). The germline CDR1 and CDR2 sequences are MDHEN and SYDVKM. Trimming cost V 6 bases and J 2 bases, with 13 bases left between them. The CDR3 has 14 residues. The CDR3 is CASRKPGDQETQYF. The CDR3 DNA follows: TGTGCCAGCAGAAAACCGGGGGATCAAGAGACCCAGTACTTC.

This clonotype was observed a handful of times. The rearrangement joins TRBV4-2 to TRBJ2-3, with 14 nucleotides matching TRBD2. Germline-derived CDR1 and CDR2 are LGHNA and YNFKEQ. V shed 5 bases, J shed 0 bases, and the junction held 4 bases outside the gene matches. The CDR3 contains 17 residues. The CDR3 sequence is CASSETSGRVSTDTQYF. As DNA, the CDR3 is TGTGCCAGCAGCGAGACTAGCGGGAGGGTGAGCACAGATACGCAGTATTTT.

The V gene is TRBV7-2, the J gene TRBJ1-2; tentatively, D is TRBD1 (5 bases). Per the germline V gene, CDR1 is SGHTA and CDR2 is FQGNSA. The CDR3 contains 15 residues. Trimming stripped 1 base from V and 5 bases from J, with 14 bases between. The CDR3 spells CASSLEAGQVYGYTF. CDR3 coding DNA: TGTGCCAGCAGCTTAGAGGCAGGGCAAGTATATGGCTACACCTTC.

The chain couples TRBV5-6 to TRBJ2-2, with TRBD1 matching over 11 bases. The CDR3 loop spans 16 amino acids. Trimming removed 4 bases from V and 3 bases from J; junction bases left unmatched: 5. Germline V gene sequence: CDR1 SGHDT, CDR2 YYEEEE. The CDR3 coding sequence is TGTGCCAGCAGCCCCAGGACAGGGGGCTACACCGGGGAGCTGTTTTTT. Protein product: CASSPRTGGYTGELFF. The full variable domain, in which reference TRBV5-6 and TRBJ2-2 provide the parts outside the CDR3, is DAGVTQSPTHLIKTRGQQVTLRCSPKSGHDTVSWYQQALGQGPQFIFQYYEEEERQRGNFPDRFSGHQFPNYSSELNVNALLLGDSALYLCASSPRTGGYTGELFFGEGSRLTVL.

The chain combines TRBV4-3 with TRBJ1-3; no firm D call. CDR3 length: 15 amino acids. The V end was cut by 0 bases, the J end by 2 bases, with 8 bases between. Per the germline V gene, CDR1 is LGHNA and CDR2 is YSLEER. The CDR3 sequence: CASSQDWQTGNTIYF. CDR3 DNA: TGCGCCAGCAGCCAAGATTGGCAGACTGGAAACACCATATATTTT.

This clonotype showed up just a few times. The V and J genes are TRBV5-1 and TRBJ2-2; TRBD2 matches at 9 bases. The CDR3 runs 16 residues. Germline CDR1 SGHRS, CDR2 YFSETQ. V trimming: 0 bases; J trimming: 4 bases; junction bases outside the gene matches: 4. CDR3 nucleotide sequence: TGCGCCAGCAGCTTGGTAGCGGGAGCGGGCACCGGGGAGCTGTTTTTT. As protein: CASSLVAGAGTGELFF.

This chain links TRBV15 with TRBJ2-1, with 9 nucleotides matching TRBD2. Looked up from germline, CDR1 is LNHNV and CDR2 is YYDKDF (reference sequence). This CDR3 has 17 amino acids. The ends lost 4 bases at V and 6 bases at J; junction bases unmatched: 13. Here the CDR3 DNA reads TGTGCCACCAGCACCGACACACTAGCGGGCGCAGGCAATGAGCAGTTCTTC. Its protein product is CATSTDTLAGAGNEQFF.